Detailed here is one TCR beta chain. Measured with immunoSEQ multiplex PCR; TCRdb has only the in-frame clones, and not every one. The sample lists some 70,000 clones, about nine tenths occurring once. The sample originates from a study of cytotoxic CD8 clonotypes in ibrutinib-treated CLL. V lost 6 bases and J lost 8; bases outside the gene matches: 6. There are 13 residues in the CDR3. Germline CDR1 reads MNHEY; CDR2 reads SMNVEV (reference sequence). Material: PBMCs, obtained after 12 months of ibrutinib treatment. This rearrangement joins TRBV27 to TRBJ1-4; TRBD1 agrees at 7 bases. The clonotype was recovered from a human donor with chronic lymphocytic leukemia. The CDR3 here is CASSPRQGEKLFF. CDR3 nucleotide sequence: TGTGCCAGCAGCCCCCGACAGGGCGAAAAACTGTTTTTT.